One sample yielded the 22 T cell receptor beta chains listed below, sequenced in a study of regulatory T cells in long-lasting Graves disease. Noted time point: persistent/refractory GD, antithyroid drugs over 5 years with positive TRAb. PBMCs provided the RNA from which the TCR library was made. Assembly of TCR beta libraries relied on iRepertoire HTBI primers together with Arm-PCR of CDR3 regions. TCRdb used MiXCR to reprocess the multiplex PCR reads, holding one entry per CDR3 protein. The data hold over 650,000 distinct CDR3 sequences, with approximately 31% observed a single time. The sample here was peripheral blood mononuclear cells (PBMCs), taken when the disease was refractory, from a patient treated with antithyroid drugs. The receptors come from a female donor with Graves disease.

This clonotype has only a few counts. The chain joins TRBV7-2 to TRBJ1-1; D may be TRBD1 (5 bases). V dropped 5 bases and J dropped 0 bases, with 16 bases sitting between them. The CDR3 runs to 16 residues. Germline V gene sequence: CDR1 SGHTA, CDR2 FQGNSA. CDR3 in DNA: TGTGCCAGCAGCCTTCGGGGGTGGCAGCTGAACACTGAAGCTTTCTTT. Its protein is CASSLRGWQLNTEAFF.

The CDR3 DNA follows: TGTGCCTGGAGTGCCCGGGCCCACAGCGGTGAAGCTTTCTTT. Its protein product is CAWSARAHSGEAFF. The chain uses TRBV30 and TRBJ1-1; D uncertain. V was pared by 1 base and J by 7 bases, with 16 bases between. Looked up from germline, CDR1 is GTSNPN and CDR2 is SVGIG (reference sequence). This CDR3 has 14 residues.

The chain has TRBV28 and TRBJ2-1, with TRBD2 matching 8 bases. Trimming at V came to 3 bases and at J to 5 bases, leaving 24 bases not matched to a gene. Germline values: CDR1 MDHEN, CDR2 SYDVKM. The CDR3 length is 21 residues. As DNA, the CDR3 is TGTGCCAGCAGTTTCCAAATGACCGGGACTAGAAGACAAGGTGAACACAATGAGCAGTTCTTC. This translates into CASSFQMTGTRRQGEHNEQFF.

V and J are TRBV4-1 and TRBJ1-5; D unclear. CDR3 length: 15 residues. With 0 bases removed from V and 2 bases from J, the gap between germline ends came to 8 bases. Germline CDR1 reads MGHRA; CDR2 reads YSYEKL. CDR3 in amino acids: CASSQEPLGNQPQHF. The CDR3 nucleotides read TGCGCCAGCAGCCAAGAACCCCTGGGCAATCAGCCCCAGCATTTT.

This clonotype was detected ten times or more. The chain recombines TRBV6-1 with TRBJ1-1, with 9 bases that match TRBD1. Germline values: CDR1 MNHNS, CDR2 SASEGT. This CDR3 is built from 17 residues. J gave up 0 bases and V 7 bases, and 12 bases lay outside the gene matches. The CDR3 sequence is CASNRYGTGKMNTEAFF. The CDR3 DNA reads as TGTGCCAGCAATAGATACGGGACAGGGAAGATGAACACTGAAGCTTTCTTT.

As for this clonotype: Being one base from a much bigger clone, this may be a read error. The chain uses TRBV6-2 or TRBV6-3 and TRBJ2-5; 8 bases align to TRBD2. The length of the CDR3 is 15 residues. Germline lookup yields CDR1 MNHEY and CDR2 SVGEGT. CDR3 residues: CASSVTSGIQETPYF. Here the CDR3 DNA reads TGTGCCAGCAGTGTTACTAGCGGAATCCAAGAGACCCCGTACTTC.

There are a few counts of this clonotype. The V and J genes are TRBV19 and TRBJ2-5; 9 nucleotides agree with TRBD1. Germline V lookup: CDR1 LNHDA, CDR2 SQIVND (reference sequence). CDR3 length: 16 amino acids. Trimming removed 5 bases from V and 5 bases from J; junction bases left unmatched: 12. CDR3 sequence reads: CASSPTGTGSSETQYF. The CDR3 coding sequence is TGTGCCAGTAGTCCAACCGGGACAGGGTCTTCTGAGACCCAGTACTTC.

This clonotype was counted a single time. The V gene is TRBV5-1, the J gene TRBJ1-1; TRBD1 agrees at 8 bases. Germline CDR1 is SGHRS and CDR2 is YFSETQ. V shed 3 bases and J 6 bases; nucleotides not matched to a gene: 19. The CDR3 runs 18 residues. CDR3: CASSSRSQGARFLAEAFF. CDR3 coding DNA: TGCGCCAGCAGCTCCCGCTCCCAGGGGGCGAGGTTTCTGGCTGAAGCTTTCTTT.

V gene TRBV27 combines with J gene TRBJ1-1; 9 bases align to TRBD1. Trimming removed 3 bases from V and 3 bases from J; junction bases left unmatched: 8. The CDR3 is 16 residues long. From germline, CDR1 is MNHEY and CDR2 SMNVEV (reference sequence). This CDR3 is CASSFIQGAMDTEAFF. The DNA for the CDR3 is TGTGCCAGCAGTTTCATACAGGGGGCTATGGACACTGAAGCTTTCTTT.

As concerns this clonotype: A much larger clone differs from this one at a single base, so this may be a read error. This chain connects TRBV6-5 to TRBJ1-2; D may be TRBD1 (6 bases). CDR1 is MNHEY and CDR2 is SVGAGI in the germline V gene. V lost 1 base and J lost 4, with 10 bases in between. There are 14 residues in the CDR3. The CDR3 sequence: CASSYWTGAYGYTF. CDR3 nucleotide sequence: TGTGCCAGCAGTTACTGGACGGGGGCCTATGGCTACACCTTC.

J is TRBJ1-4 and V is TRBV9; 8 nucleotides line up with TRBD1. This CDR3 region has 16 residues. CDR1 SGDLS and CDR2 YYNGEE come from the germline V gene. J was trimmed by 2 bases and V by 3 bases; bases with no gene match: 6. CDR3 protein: CASSAGTGITNEKLFF. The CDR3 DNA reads TGTGCCAGCAGCGCAGGGACAGGCATCACTAATGAAAAACTGTTTTTT.

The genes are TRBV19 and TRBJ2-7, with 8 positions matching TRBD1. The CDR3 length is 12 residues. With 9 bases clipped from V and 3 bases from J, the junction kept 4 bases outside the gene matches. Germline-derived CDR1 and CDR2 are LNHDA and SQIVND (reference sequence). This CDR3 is CASRTGSYEQYF. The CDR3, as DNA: TGTGCCAGCCGGACAGGGAGCTACGAGCAGTACTTC.

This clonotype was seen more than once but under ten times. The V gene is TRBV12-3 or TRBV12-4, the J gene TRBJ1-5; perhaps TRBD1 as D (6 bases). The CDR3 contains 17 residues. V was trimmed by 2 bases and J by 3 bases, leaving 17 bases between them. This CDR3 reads CASSLFWGAANNQPQHF. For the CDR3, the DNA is TGTGCCAGCAGTTTATTCTGGGGGGCTGCCAACAATCAGCCCCAGCATTTT.

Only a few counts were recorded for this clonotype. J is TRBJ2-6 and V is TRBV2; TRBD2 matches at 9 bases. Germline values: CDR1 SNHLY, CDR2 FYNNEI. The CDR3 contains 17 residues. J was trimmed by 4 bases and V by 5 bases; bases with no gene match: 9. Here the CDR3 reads CASSSGLARSGANVLTF. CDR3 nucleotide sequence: TGTGCCAGCAGTTCGGGACTAGCTAGGTCCGGGGCCAACGTCCTGACTTTC.

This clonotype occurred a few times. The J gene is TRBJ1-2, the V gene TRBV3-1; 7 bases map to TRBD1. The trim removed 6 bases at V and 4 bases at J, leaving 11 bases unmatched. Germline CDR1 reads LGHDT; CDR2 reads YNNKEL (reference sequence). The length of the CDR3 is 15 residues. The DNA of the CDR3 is TGTGCCAGCAGTCCAGATTCGCGACAGGGCTATGGCTACACCTTC. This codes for CASSPDSRQGYGYTF.

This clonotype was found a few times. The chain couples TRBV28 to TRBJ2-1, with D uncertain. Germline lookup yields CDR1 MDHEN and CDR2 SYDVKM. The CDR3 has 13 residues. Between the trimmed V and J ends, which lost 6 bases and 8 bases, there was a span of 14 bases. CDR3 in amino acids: CASSPFGGDEQFF. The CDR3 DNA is TGTGCCAGCAGCCCGTTCGGTGGGGATGAGCAGTTCTTC.

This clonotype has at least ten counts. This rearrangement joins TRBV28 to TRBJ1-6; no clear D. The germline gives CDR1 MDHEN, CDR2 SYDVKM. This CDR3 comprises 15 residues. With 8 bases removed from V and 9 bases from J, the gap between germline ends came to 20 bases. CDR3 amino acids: CASSPSVGDRSPLHF. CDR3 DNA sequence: TGTGCCAGCTCACCGAGCGTGGGAGATCGTTCACCCCTCCACTTT.

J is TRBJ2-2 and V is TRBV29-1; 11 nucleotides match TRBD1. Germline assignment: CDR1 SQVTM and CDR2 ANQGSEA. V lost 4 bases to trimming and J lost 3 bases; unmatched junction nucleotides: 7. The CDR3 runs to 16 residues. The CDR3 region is CSVAHGQGAYTGELFF. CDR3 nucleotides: TGCAGCGTTGCCCATGGACAGGGGGCGTACACCGGGGAGCTGTTTTTT.

The CDR3 reads CSVEKAGRPNTEAFF. CDR3 DNA sequence: TGCAGCGTTGAGAAGGCAGGGAGACCGAACACTGAAGCTTTCTTT. The chain uses TRBV29-1 and TRBJ1-1, with D perhaps TRBD1 (5 bases). V dropped 3 bases and J dropped 1 base, with 15 bases sitting between them. This CDR3 contains 15 residues. Per germline, CDR1 SQVTM and CDR2 ANQGSEA.

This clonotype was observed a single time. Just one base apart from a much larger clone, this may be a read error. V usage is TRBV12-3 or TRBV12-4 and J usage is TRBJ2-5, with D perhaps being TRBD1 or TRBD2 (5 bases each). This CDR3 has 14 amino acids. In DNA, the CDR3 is TGTGCCAGCAGTACAGGAGGTCTGCAAGAGACCCAGCACTTC. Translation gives CASSTGGLQETQHF.

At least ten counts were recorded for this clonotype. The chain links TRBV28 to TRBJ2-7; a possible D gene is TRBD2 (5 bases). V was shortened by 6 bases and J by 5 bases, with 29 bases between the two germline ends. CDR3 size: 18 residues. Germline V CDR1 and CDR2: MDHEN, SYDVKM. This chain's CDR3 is CASSPVGVAAVANDEQYF. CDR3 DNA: TGTGCCAGCAGCCCTGTCGGGGTAGCCGCGGTGGCCAACGACGAGCAGTACTTC.

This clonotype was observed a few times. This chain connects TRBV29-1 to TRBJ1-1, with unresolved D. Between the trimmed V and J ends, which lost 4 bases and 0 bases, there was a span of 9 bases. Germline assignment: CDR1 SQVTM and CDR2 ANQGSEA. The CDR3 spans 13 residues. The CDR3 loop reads CSVVSELNTEAFF. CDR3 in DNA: TGCAGCGTTGTGTCTGAATTGAACACTGAAGCTTTCTTT.